The entry below describes one T cell receptor (beta chain). Its matching antigen is unknown. This sample is part of a study of T cells and Merkel cell carcinoma outcomes. Whole-study findings and limits: Reportedly, T-cell repertoire with density predicts Merkel cell carcinoma outcomes.

Germline V CDR1 and CDR2: LGHNA, YSLEER. This CDR3 has 17 residues. V gave up 1 base and J gave up 0 bases, with 14 bases separating them. Assay used: immunoSEQ multiplex PCR; TCRdb lists only in-frame clones, some missing. The table includes 11,000 to 15,000 clones, 80% to 95% detected once. The TCR was taken from a human donor with Merkel cell carcinoma. The specimen sequenced was tumor tissue from Merkel cell carcinoma. The genes are TRBV4-3 and TRBJ2-3, with D tentatively TRBD1 or TRBD2 (5 bases each). CDR3 region: CASSQVGTVTSTDTQYF. The CDR3 region has the DNA TGCGCCAGCAGCCAAGTAGGGACCGTTACTAGCACAGATACGCAGTATTTT.